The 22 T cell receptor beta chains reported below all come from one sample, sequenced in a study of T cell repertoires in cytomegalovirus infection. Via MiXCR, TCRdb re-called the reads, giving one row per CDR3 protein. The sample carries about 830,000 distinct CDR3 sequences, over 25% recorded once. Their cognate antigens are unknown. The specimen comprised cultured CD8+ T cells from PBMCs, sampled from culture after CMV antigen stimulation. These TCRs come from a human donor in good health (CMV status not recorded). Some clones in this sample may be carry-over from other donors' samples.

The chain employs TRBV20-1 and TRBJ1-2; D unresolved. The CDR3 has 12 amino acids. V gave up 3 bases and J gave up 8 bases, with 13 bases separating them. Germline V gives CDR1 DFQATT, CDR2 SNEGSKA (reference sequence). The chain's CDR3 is CSASDAYGGYTF. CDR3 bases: TGCAGTGCTAGCGACGCCTACGGAGGCTACACCTTC.

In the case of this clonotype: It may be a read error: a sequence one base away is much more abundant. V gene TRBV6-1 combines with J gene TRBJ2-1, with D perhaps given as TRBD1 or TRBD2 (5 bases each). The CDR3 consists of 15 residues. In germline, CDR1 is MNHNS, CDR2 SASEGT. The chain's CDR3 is CVTEGSHRTYNEQFF. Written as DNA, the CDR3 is TGTGTCACCGAGGGGTCACACCGTACCTACAATGAGCAGTTCTTC.

CDR3 sequence: CASAAGGVASTDTQYF. CDR3 coding DNA: TGTGCCAGCGCAGCCGGCGGCGTAGCTAGCACAGATACGCAGTATTTT. This sequence joins TRBV27 and TRBJ2-3; D ambiguous. V gave up 8 bases and J gave up 0 bases, with 18 bases separating them. Looked up from germline, CDR1 is MNHEY and CDR2 is SMNVEV (reference sequence). The CDR3 has 16 residues.

The CDR3, as DNA: TGTGCCAGCAGTTTATTAAGCGGGGGGGCGGAGACCCAGTACTTC. Its translation is CASSLLSGGAETQYF. V is TRBV27 and J is TRBJ2-5, with TRBD2 identical over 10 bases. Germline assignment: CDR1 MNHEY and CDR2 SMNVEV (reference sequence). CDR3 length: 15 amino acids. The V and J ends lost 1 base and 5 bases, in that order; junction bases with no gene match: 4.

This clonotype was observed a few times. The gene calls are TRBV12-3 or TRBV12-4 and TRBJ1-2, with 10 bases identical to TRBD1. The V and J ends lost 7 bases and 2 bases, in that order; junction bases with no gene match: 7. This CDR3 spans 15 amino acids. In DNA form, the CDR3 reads TGTGCCAGCACCTACGTGGGACAGGGGAACTATGGCTACACCTTC. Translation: CASTYVGQGNYGYTF.

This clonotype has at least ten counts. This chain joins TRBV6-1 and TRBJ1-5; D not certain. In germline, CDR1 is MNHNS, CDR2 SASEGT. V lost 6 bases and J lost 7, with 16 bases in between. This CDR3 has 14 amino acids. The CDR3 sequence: CASRTDPGGQPQHF. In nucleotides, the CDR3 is TGTGCCAGCAGGACGGACCCGGGTGGCCAGCCCCAGCATTTT.

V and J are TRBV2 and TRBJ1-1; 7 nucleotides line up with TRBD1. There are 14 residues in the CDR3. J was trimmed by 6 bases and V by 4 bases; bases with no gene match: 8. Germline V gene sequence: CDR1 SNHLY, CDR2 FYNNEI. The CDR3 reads CASSARQGWSEAFF. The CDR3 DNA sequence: TGTGCCAGCAGTGCCCGACAGGGCTGGTCTGAAGCTTTCTTT.

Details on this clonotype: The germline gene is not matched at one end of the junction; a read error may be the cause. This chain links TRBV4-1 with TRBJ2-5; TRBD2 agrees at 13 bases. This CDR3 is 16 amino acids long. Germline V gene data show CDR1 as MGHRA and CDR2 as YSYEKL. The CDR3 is CASSQDPGLAGAPINF. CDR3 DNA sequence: TGCGCCAGCAGCCAAGACCCTGGACTAGCGGGGGCGCCAATCAACTTC.

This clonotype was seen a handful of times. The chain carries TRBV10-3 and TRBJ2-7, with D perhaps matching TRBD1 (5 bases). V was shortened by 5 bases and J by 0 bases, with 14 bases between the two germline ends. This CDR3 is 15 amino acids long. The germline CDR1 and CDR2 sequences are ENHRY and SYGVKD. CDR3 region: CAISQGFLNSYEQYV. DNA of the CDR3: TGTGCCATCAGTCAGGGATTTCTAAACTCCTACGAGCAGTACGTC.

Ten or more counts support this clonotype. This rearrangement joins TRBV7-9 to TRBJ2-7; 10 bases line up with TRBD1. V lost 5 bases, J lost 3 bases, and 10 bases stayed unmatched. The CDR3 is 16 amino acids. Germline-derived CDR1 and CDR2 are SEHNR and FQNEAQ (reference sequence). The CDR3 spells CASSHGQGVINYEQYF. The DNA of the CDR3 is TGTGCCAGCAGCCACGGACAGGGGGTTATTAACTACGAGCAGTACTTC.

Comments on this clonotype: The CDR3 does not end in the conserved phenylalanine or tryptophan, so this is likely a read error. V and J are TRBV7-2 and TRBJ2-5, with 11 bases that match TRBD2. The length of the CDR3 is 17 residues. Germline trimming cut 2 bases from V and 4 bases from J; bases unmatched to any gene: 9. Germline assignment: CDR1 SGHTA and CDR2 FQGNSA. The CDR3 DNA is TGTGCCAGCAGCTTAAACGGGCTAGCGGGGGGCCCAGAGACCCAGTACTTA. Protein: CASSLNGLAGGPETQYL.

The CDR3 region is CASSPLGGGNEQFF. DNA of the CDR3: TGTGCCAGCAGCCCTCTAGGAGGGGGCAATGAGCAGTTCTTC. This chain links TRBV7-3 with TRBJ2-1, with D perhaps being TRBD1 or TRBD2 (6 bases each). Germline V gene sequence: CDR1 SGHTA, CDR2 FQGTGA. Trimming stripped 5 bases from V and 6 bases from J, with 14 bases between. The CDR3 spans 14 residues.

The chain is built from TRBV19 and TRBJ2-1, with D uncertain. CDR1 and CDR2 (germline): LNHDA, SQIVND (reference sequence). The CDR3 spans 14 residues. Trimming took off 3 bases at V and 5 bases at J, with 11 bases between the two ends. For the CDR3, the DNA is TGTGCCAGTAGTATGTCTGGGATCCACAATGAGCAGTTCTTC. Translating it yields CASSMSGIHNEQFF.

The CDR3 nucleotides are TGTGCCAGCAGTTTGGCAGGGGGGTTCGCTAGCAATCAGCCCCAGCATTTT. Translation gives CASSLAGGFASNQPQHF. The genes are TRBV27 and TRBJ1-5, with 7 bases lining up with TRBD1. The V and J ends lost 3 bases and 0 bases, in that order; junction bases with no gene match: 8. The CDR3 extends over 17 amino acids. CDR1 and CDR2 from the germline V gene are MNHEY and SMNVEV (reference sequence).

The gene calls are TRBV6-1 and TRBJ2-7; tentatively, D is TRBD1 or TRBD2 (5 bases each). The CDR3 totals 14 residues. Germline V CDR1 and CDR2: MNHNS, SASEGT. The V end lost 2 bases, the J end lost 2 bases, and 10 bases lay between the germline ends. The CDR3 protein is CASSELGPTYEQYV. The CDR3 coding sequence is TGTGCCAGCAGTGAACTGGGACCCACCTACGAGCAGTACGTC.

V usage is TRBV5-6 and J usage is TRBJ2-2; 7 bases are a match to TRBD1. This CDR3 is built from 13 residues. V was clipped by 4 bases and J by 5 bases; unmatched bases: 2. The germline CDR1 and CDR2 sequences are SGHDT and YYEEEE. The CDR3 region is CASSAGGTGELFF. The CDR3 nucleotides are TGTGCCAGCAGCGCAGGGGGAACCGGGGAGCTGTTTTTT.

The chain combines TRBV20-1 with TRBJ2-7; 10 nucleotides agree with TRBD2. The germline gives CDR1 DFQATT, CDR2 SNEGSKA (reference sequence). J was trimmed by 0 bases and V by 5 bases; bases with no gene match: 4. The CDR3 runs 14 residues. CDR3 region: CSAWTSGPSYEQYV. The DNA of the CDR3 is TGCAGTGCTTGGACTAGCGGCCCCTCCTACGAGCAGTACGTC.

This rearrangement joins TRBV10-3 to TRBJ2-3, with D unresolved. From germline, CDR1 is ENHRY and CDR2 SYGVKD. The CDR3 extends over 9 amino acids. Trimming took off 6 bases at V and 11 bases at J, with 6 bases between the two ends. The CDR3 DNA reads TGTGCCATCAGCACAATGCAGTATTTT. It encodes CAISTMQYF.

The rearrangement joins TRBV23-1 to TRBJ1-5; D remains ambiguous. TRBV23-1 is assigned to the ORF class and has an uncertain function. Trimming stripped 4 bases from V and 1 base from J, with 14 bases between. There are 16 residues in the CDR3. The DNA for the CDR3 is TGCGCCAGCAGTCTCAACAAGAAGTCAAGCAATCAGCCCCAGCATTTT. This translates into CASSLNKKSSNQPQHF.

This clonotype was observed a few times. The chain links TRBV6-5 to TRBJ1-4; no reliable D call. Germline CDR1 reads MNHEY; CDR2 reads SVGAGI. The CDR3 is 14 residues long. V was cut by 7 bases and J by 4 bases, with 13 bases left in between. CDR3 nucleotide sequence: TGTGCCAGCAAAAAAGCCAACCTTAATGAAAAACTGTTTTTT. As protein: CASKKANLNEKLFF.

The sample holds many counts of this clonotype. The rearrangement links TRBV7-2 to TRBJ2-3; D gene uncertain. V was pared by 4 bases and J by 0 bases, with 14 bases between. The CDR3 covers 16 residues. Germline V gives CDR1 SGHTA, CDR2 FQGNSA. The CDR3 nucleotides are TGTGCCAGCAGCTACGATTGGCTAAAGAGCACAGATACGCAGTATTTT. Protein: CASSYDWLKSTDTQYF.

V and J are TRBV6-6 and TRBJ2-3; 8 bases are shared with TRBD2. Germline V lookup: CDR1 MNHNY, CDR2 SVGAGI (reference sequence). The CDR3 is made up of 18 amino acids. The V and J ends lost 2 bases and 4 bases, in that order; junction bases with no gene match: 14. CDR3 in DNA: TGTGCCAGCAGTTACCAGCCATTGAGCGGGGGAGTCCCAGATACGCAGTATTTT. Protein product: CASSYQPLSGGVPDTQYF.